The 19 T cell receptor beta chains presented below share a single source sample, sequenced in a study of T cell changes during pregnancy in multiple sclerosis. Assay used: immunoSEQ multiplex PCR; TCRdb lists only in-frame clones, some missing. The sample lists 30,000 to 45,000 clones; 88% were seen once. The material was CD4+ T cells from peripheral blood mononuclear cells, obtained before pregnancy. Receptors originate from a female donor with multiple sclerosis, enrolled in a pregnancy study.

The CDR3 loop reads CASSLVGGTYEQYF. The CDR3 bases are TGTGCCAGCAGCTTGGTGGGGGGTACCTACGAGCAGTACTTC. V usage is TRBV5-4 and J usage is TRBJ2-7, with D possibly TRBD2 on 6 matching bases. Germline assignment: CDR1 SGHNT and CDR2 YYREEE (reference sequence). CDR3 length: 14 amino acids. Trimming left V 0 bases short and J 2 bases short, with 9 bases between.

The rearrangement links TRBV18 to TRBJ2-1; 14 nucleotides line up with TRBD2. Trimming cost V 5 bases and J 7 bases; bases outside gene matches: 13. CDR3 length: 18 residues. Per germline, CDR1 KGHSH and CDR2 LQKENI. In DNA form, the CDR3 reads TGTGCCAGCTCATCACAGGGCCCAGGGACTAGCGGGAGAAATGAGCAGTTCTTC. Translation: CASSSQGPGTSGRNEQFF.

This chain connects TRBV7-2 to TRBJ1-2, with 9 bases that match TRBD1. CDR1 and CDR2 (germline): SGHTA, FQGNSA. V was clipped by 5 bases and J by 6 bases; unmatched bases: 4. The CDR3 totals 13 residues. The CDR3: CASSDRTGDGYTF. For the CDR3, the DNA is TGTGCCAGCAGCGACAGGACAGGGGATGGCTACACCTTC.

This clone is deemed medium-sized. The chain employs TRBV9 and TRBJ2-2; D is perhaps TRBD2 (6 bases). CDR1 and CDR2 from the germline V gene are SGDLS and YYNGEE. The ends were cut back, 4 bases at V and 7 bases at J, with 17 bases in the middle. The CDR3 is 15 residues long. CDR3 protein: CASSSRDLGGGELFF. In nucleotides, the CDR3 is TGTGCCAGCAGCTCTAGGGACTTGGGGGGCGGGGAGCTGTTTTTT.

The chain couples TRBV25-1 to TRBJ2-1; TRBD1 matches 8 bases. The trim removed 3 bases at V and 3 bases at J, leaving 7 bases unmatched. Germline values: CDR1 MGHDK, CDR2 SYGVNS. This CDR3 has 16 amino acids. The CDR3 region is CASSDPRTGSYNEQFF. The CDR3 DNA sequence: TGTGCCAGCAGTGATCCCCGGACAGGGAGCTACAATGAGCAGTTCTTC. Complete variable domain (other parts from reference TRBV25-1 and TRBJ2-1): EADIYQTPRYLVIGTGKKITLECSQTMGHDKMYWYQQDPGMELHLIHYSYGVNSTEKGDLSSESTVSRIRTEHFPLTLESARPSHTSQYLCASSDPRTGSYNEQFFGPGTRLTVL.

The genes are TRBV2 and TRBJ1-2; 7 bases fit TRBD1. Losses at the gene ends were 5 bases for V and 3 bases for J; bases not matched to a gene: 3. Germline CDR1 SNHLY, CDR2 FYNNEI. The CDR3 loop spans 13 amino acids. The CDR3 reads CASSPQGDYGYTF. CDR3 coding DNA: TGTGCCAGCAGTCCCCAGGGGGACTATGGCTACACCTTC.

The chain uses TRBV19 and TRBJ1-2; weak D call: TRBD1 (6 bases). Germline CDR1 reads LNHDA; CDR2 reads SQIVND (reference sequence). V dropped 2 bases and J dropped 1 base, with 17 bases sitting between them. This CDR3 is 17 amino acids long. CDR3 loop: CASSITDSQLFNYGYTF. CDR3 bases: TGTGCCAGTAGTATAACGGACAGCCAACTTTTTAACTATGGCTACACCTTC.

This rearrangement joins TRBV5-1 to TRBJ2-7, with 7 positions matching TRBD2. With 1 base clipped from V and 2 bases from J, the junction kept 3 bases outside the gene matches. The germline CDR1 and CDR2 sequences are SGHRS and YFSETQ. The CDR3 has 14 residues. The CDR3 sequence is CASSLPGLTYEQYF. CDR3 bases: TGCGCCAGCAGCTTGCCGGGACTAACCTACGAGCAGTACTTC.

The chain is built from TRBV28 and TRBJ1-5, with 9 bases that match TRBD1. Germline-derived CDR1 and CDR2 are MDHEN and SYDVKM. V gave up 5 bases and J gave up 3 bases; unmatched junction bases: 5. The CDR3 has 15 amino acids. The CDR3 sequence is CASSMTGGINQPQHF. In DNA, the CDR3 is TGTGCCAGCAGTATGACAGGGGGTATCAATCAGCCCCAGCATTTT.

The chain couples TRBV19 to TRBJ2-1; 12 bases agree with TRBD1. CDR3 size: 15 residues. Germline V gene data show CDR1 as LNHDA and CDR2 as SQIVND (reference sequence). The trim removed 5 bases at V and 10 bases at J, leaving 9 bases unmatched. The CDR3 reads CASSSGTGGFREQFF. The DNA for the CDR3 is TGTGCCAGTAGTTCCGGGACAGGGGGCTTTAGGGAGCAGTTCTTC.

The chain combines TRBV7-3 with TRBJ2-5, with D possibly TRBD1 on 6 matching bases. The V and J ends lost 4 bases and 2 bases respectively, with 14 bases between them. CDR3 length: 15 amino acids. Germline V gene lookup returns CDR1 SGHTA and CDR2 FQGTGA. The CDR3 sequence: CASSSNPGQQETQYF. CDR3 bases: TGTGCCAGCAGCTCCAACCCGGGACAACAAGAGACCCAGTACTTC. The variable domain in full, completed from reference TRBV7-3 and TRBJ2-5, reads GAGVSQTPSNKVTEKGKYVELRCDPISGHTALYWYRQSLGQGPEFLIYFQGTGAADDSGLPNDRFFAVRPEGSVSTLKIQRTERGDSAVYLCASSSNPGQQETQYFGPGTRLLVL.

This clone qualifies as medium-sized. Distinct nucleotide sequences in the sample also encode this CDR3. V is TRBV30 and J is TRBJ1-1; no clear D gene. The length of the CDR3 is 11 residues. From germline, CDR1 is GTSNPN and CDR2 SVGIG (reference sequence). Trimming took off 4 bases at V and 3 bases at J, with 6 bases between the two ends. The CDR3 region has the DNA TGTGCCTGGAACCGGGACACTGAAGCTTTCTTT. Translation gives CAWNRDTEAFF.

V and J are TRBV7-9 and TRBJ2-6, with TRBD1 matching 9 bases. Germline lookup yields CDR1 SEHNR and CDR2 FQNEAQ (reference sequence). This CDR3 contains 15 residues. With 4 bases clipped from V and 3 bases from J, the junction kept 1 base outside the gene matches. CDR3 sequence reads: CASSWDRDGANVLTF. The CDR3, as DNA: TGTGCCAGCAGCTGGGACAGGGATGGGGCCAACGTCCTGACTTTC.

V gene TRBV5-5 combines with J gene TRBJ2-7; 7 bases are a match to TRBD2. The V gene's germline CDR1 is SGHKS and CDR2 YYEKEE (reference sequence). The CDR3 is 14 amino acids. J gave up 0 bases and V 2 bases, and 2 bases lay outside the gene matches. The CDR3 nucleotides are TGTGCCAGCAGCTTTTTAGCGGGCTCCTACGAGCAGTACTTC. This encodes CASSFLAGSYEQYF.

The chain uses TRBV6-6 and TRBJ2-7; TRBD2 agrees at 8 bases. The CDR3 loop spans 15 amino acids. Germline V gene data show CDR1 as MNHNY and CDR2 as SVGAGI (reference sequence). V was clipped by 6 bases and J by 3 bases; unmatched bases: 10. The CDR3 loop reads CASRGVSGSYYEQYF. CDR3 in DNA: TGTGCCAGCAGGGGGGTCAGCGGGAGCTACTACGAGCAGTACTTC.

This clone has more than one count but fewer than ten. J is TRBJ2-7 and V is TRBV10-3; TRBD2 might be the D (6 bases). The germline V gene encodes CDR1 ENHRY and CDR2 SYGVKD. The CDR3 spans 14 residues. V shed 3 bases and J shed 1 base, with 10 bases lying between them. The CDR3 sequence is CAISDRENSYEQYF. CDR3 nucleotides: TGTGCCATCAGTGATCGGGAGAATTCCTACGAGCAGTACTTC.

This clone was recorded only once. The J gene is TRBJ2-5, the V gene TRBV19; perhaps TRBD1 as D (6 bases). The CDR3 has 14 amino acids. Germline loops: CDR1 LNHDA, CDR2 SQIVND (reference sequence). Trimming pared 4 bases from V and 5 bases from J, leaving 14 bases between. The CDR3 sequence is CASSSQGLRETQYF. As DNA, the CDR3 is TGTGCCAGTAGTAGCCAGGGGCTGAGGGAGACCCAGTACTTC.

The CDR3 DNA is TGTGCCAGCAGTCTTACTAGCGGCCAAGAGACCCAGTACTTC. Amino acids: CASSLTSGQETQYF. The chain has TRBV6-1 and TRBJ2-5, with 8 nucleotides matching TRBD2. V was pared by 5 bases and J by 1 base, with 3 bases of the junction left unmatched. The CDR3 is made up of 14 amino acids. From germline, CDR1 is MNHNS and CDR2 SASEGT.

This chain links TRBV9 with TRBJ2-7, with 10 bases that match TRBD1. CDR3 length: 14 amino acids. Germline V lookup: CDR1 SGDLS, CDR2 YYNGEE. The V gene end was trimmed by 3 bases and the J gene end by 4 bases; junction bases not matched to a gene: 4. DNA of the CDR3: TGTGCCAGCAGCGCCGGGACAGGGGTATACGAGCAGTACTTC. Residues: CASSAGTGVYEQYF.